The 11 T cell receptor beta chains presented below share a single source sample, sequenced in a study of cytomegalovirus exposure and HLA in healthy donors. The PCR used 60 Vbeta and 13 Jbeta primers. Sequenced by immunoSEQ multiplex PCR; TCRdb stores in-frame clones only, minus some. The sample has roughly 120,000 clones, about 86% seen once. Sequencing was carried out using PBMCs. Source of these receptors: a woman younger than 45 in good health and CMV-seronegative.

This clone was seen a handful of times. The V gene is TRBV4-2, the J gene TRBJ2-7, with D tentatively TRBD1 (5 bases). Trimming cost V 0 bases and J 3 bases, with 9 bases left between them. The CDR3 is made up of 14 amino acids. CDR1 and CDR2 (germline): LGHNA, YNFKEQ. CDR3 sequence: CASSQDRADYEQYF. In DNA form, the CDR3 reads TGTGCCAGCAGCCAAGACAGGGCTGACTACGAGCAGTACTTC.

CDR3: CASSDTGTPVLGYTF. CDR3 bases: TGTGCCAGCAGTGATACCGGGACACCTGTTTTGGGCTACACCTTC. The chain couples TRBV2 to TRBJ1-2; a possible D gene is TRBD1 (6 bases). Germline V CDR1 and CDR2: SNHLY, FYNNEI. This CDR3 is 15 amino acids long. Between the trimmed V and J ends, which lost 3 bases and 8 bases, there was a span of 19 bases.

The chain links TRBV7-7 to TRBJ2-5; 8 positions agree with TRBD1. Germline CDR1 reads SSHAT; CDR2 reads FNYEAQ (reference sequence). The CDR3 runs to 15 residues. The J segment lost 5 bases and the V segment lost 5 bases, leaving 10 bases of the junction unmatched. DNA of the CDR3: TGTGCCAGCAGCGTAAGGACAGGGTTGGGGGAGACCCAGTACTTC. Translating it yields CASSVRTGLGETQYF.

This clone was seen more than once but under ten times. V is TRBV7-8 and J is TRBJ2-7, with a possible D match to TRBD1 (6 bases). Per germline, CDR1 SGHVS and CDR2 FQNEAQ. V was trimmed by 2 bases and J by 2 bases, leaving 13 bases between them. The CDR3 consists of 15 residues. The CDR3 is CASSLPGQNTYEQYF. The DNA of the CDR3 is TGTGCCAGCAGCTTACCCGGACAGAATACCTACGAGCAGTACTTC.

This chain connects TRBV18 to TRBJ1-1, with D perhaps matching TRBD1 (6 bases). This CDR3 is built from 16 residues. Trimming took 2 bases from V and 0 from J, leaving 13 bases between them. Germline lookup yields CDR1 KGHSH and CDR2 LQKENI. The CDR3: CASSPNLAGVNTEAFF. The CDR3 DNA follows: TGTGCCAGCTCACCAAATCTTGCAGGGGTGAACACTGAAGCTTTCTTT.

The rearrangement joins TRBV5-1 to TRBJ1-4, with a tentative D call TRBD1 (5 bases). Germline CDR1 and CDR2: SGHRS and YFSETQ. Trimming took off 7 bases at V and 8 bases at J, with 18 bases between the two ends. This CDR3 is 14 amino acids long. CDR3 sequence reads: CASSSGTPEEKLFF. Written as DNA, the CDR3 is TGCGCCAGCTCCTCGGGGACTCCGGAGGAAAAACTGTTTTTT.

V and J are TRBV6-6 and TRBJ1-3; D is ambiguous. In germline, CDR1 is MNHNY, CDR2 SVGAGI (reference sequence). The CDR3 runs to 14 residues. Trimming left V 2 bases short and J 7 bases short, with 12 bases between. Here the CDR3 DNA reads TGTGCCAGCAGTTACGAGGACTCTCGGAACACCATATATTTT. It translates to CASSYEDSRNTIYF.

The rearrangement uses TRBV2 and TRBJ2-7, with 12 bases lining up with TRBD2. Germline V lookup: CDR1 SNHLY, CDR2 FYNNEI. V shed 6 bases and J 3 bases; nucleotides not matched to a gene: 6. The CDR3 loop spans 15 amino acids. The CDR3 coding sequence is TGTGCCAGCAGCGGACTAGCGGGGACATTCTACGAGCAGTACTTC. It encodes CASSGLAGTFYEQYF.

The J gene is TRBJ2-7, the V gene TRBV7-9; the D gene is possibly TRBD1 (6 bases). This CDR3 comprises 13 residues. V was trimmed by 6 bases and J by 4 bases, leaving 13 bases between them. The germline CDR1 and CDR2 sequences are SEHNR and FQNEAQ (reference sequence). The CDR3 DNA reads TGTGCCAGCAGTTTAACAGGGCCTTACGAGCAGTACTTC. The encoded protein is CASSLTGPYEQYF.

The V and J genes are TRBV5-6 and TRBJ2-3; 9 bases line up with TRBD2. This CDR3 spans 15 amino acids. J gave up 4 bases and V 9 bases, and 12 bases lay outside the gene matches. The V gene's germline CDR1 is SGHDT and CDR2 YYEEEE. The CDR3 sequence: CATTRGRGVSDTQYF. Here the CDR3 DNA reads TGTGCCACTACCCGCGGGAGGGGTGTCTCAGATACGCAGTATTTT. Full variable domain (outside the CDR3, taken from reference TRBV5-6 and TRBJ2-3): DAGVTQSPTHLIKTRGQQVTLRCSPKSGHDTVSWYQQALGQGPQFIFQYYEEEERQRGNFPDRFSGHQFPNYSSELNVNALLLGDSALYLCATTRGRGVSDTQYFGPGTRLTVL.

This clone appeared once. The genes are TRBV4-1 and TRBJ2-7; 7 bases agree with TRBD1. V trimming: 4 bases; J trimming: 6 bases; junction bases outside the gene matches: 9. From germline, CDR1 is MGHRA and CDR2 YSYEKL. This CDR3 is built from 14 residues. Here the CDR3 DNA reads TGCGCCAGCAGCCCGAGACAGGGCTTGGTCGAGCAGTACTTC. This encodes CASSPRQGLVEQYF.